Shown below are 12 T cell receptor beta chains from a single sample sequenced in a study of cytomegalovirus exposure and HLA in healthy donors. Primers: 60 Vbeta forward and 13 Jbeta reverse. Sequencing was performed with immunoSEQ multiplex PCR; in TCRdb, only in-frame clones are kept and a portion is missing. The profile shows about 100,000 clones, more than 70% of them singletons. The sample comprised PBMCs. Receptors originate from a man between 25 and 39 years old in good health and CMV-seronegative.

The CDR3 region has the DNA TGCACCAGCAGCCATTCCCCCGGGACTTCGCGGGGGGCCATGGGAGATACGCAGTATTTT. Amino acids: CTSSHSPGTSRGAMGDTQYF. V usage is TRBV1 and J usage is TRBJ2-3; the table's D gene call, TRBD2, was not cross checked with the DNA. TRBV1 is a recognized pseudogene. This CDR3 spans 20 amino acids.

The J gene is TRBJ1-1, the V gene TRBV13; D unclear. The CDR3 totals 11 residues. Trimming took 4 bases from V and 7 from J, leaving 7 bases between them. Germline assignment: CDR1 PRHDT and CDR2 FYEKMQ (reference sequence). The DNA for the CDR3 is TGTGCCAGCAGCTACGCAGGTGAAGCTTTCTTT. Translated, it gives CASSYAGEAFF. Drawing the rest from reference TRBV13 and TRBJ1-1, the complete variable domain is AAGVIQSPRHLIKEKRETATLKCYPIPRHDTVYWYQQGPGQDPQFLISFYEKMQSDKGSIPDRFSAQQFSDYHSELNMSSLELGDSALYFCASSYAGEAFFGQGTRLTVV.

J is TRBJ1-2 and V is TRBV11-2; D is uncertain. Germline CDR1 reads SGHAT; CDR2 reads FQNNGV. The CDR3 spans 16 residues. V was cut by 5 bases and J by 0 bases, with 16 bases left in between. The CDR3, as DNA: TGTGCCAGCAGCCCTACGGATCTGACACCTAACTATGGCTACACCTTC. Translating gives CASSPTDLTPNYGYTF.

This chain connects TRBV4-2 to TRBJ2-3, with TRBD2 matching 10 bases. The CDR3 spans 17 residues. V lost 0 bases to trimming and J lost 5 bases; unmatched junction nucleotides: 8. CDR1 LGHNA and CDR2 YNFKEQ come from the germline V gene. The CDR3 here is CASSQEISGGAGDTQYF. The CDR3 DNA reads TGTGCCAGCAGCCAAGAGATCAGCGGGGGGGCGGGAGATACGCAGTATTTT.

The chain uses TRBV13 and TRBJ2-7; TRBD1 might be the D (5 bases). Per the germline V gene, CDR1 is PRHDT and CDR2 is FYEKMQ (reference sequence). The CDR3 sequence is 12 residues long. V was pared by 0 bases and J by 5 bases, with 5 bases between. As DNA, the CDR3 is TGTGCCAGCAGCTTAGGAGGGGACGAGCAGTACTTC. Translation gives CASSLGGDEQYF.

The chain is built from TRBV7-3 and TRBJ2-5; 12 nucleotides line up with TRBD2. V dropped 5 bases and J dropped 1; count of bases not matched to a gene: 5. The germline V gene encodes CDR1 SGHTA and CDR2 FQGTGA. The CDR3 has 16 residues. CDR3 coding DNA: TGTGCCAGCAGCCTCACGGGACTAGCGGGCCAAGAGACCCAGTACTTC. Translated: CASSLTGLAGQETQYF.

The V call is TRBV7-6, the J call TRBJ1-3; 7 positions agree with TRBD1. From germline, CDR1 is SGHVS and CDR2 FNYEAQ. The ends lost 2 bases at V and 0 bases at J; junction bases unmatched: 10. The CDR3 sequence is 18 residues long. CDR3 in amino acids: CASSLWGGDSYSGNTIYF. CDR3 nucleotide sequence: TGTGCCAGCAGCTTATGGGGTGGGGACAGCTACTCTGGAAACACCATATATTTT.

This clone was recorded only once. The chain is built from TRBV7-2 and TRBJ1-5; 7 bases fit TRBD1. This CDR3 comprises 15 residues. The trim removed 5 bases at V and 1 base at J, leaving 5 bases unmatched. CDR1 is SGHTA and CDR2 is FQGNSA in the germline V gene. CDR3 DNA sequence: TGTGCCAGCAGCCCACAGACAGGGAGCAATCAGCCCCAGCATTTT. This gives the protein CASSPQTGSNQPQHF.

The CDR3 reads CASRTYRFSNTGELFF. The CDR3 region has the DNA TGTGCCAGCAGAACTTACAGGTTTTCGAACACCGGGGAGCTGTTTTTT. The chain recombines TRBV11-2 with TRBJ2-2, with D possibly being TRBD1 (5 bases). V was shortened by 6 bases and J by 0 bases, with 14 bases between the two germline ends. CDR3 size: 16 residues. The germline V gene has CDR1 SGHAT and CDR2 FQNNGV. The entire variable domain, with the rest obtained from reference TRBV11-2 and TRBJ2-2, is as follows: EAGVAQSPRYKIIEKRQSVAFWCNPISGHATLYWYQQILGQGPKLLIQFQNNGVVDDSQLPKDRFSAERLKGVDSTLKIQPAKLEDSAVYLCASRTYRFSNTGELFFGEGSRLTVL.

The CDR3, as DNA: TGCAGCGTTGACAGGGCTAACACTGAAGCTTTCTTT. It encodes CSVDRANTEAFF. The chain couples TRBV29-1 to TRBJ1-1; possible D gene TRBD1, 5 bases. V lost 3 bases and J 2 bases, leaving 7 bases between the germline ends. Germline-derived CDR1 and CDR2 are SQVTM and ANQGSEA. The CDR3 spans 12 residues. The variable domain in full, with the rest retrieved from reference TRBV29-1 and TRBJ1-1, is SAVISQKPSRDICQRGTSLTIQCQVDSQVTMMFWYRQQPGQSLTLIATANQGSEATYESGFVIDKFPISRPNLTFSTLTVSNMSPEDSSIYLCSVDRANTEAFFGQGTRLTVV.

The chain carries TRBV10-1 and TRBJ1-2; D may be TRBD1 (6 bases). V lost 5 bases and J lost 5, with 12 bases in between. The CDR3 length is 13 residues. Looked up from germline, CDR1 is WNHNN and CDR2 is SYGVQD (reference sequence). Written as DNA, the CDR3 is TGCGCCAGCAGTCAAGGGGGACCTTATGGCTACACCTTC. It codes for CASSQGGPYGYTF.

The chain links TRBV5-8 to TRBJ2-2, with D unclear. CDR1 is SGHTS and CDR2 is YDEGEE in the germline V gene. Trimming left V 0 bases short and J 1 base short, with 4 bases between. This CDR3 has 14 residues. This chain's CDR3 is CASSLAVNTGELFF. Here the CDR3 DNA reads TGTGCCAGCAGCTTGGCGGTGAACACCGGGGAGCTGTTTTTT. The whole variable domain, filled in from reference TRBV5-8 and TRBJ2-2, reads EAGVTQSPTHLIKTRGQQATLRCSPISGHTSVYWYQQALGLGLQFLLWYDEGEERNRGNFPPRFSGRQFPNYSSELNVNALELEDSALYLCASSLAVNTGELFFGEGSRLTVL.